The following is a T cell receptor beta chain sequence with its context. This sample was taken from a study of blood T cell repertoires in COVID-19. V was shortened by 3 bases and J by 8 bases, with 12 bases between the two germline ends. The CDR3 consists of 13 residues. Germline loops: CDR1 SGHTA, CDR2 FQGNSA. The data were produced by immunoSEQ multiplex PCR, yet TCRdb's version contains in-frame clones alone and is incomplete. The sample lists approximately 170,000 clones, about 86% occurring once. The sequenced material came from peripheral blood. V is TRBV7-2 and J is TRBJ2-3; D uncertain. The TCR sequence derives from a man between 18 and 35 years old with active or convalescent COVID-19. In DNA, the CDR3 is TGTGCCAGCAGCTTTGATTCTGCCGGTACGCAGTATTTT. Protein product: CASSFDSAGTQYF.